The next 9 T cell receptor beta chains were all read from a single sample in a study of T cells after yellow fever vaccination. TCRdb re-analysed the 5' RACE reads in MiXCR, keeping a single row per CDR3 protein. The sample holds 200,000 to 300,000 distinct CDR3 sequences; about 3.7% are singletons and the top ten take about 19%. The specimen was PBMCs, collected 15 days after the yellow fever booster vaccination. These receptors came from a man aged 18 to 29 who received the YFV17D yellow fever vaccine.

This clonotype was seen repeatedly, ten times or more. The chain combines TRBV6-1 with TRBJ2-4; D remains unclear. Germline V CDR1 and CDR2: MNHNS, SASEGT. This CDR3 is built from 13 residues. V shed 6 bases and J shed 6 bases, with 12 bases lying between them. CDR3 protein: CASSQDFGNIQYF. The CDR3 coding sequence is TGTGCCAGCAGCCAGGATTTCGGAAACATTCAGTACTTC.

This clonotype was seen at least ten times. This chain connects TRBV4-3 to TRBJ2-7; D unclear. With 0 bases removed from V and 6 bases from J, the gap between germline ends came to 12 bases. From germline, CDR1 is LGHNA and CDR2 YSLEER. The length of the CDR3 is 14 residues. Written as DNA, the CDR3 is TGCGCCAGCAGCCAAGAAGGGTCCTACGTCGAGCAGTACTTC. This gives the protein CASSQEGSYVEQYF.

This clonotype was recorded many times. The CDR3: CASSLNAGQETQYF. CDR3 nucleotides: TGTGCCAGCAGCTTGAACGCAGGCCAAGAGACCCAGTACTTC. The chain links TRBV11-2 to TRBJ2-5; the D is unclear. The V gene's germline CDR1 is SGHAT and CDR2 FQNNGV. This CDR3 comprises 14 residues. V was trimmed by 3 bases and J by 1 base, leaving 9 bases between them.

This clonotype was recorded at least ten times. V usage is TRBV5-1 and J usage is TRBJ2-1; a weak D match, TRBD2 (6 bases). The germline gives CDR1 SGHRS, CDR2 YFSETQ. The CDR3 has 14 amino acids. The V gene lost 6 bases and the J gene lost 7 bases, with 17 bases spanning the gap. The CDR3: CASTSAGAGNEQFF. CDR3 in DNA: TGCGCCAGCACCAGCGCCGGGGCGGGGAATGAGCAGTTCTTC.

Many counts were recorded for this clonotype. The CDR3 DNA follows: TGTGCCAGCAGCAAAGGGGACCCGGGACTAGCGGGGGGGAGCTCCTACGAGCAGTACGTC. As protein: CASSKGDPGLAGGSSYEQYV. The chain is built from TRBV21-1 and TRBJ2-7; the table's D call, TRBD2, has no DNA check behind it. TRBV21-1 is an annotated pseudogene. The CDR3 sequence is 20 residues long.

This clonotype was recorded many times. The chain employs TRBV5-1 and TRBJ2-1; D gene ambiguous. This CDR3 has 14 residues. V lost 5 bases, J lost 2 bases, and 11 bases lay in between. Germline assignment: CDR1 SGHRS and CDR2 YFSETQ. CDR3: CASRAPPPYNEQFF. CDR3 sequence (DNA): TGCGCCAGCAGGGCGCCCCCCCCCTACAATGAGCAGTTCTTC.

This clonotype was detected many times. The chain links TRBV20-1 to TRBJ1-4; perhaps TRBD1 as D (6 bases). This CDR3 has 14 residues. Per the germline V gene, CDR1 is DFQATT and CDR2 is SNEGSKA (reference sequence). The V end lost 3 bases, the J end lost 6 bases, and 14 bases lay between the germline ends. This CDR3 is CSARRGAVDEKLFF. In DNA form, the CDR3 reads TGCAGTGCTAGGAGGGGGGCGGTGGATGAAAAACTGTTTTTT.

This clonotype was counted at least ten times. This chain connects TRBV2 to TRBJ2-2, with D possibly being TRBD2 (5 bases). Germline CDR1 is SNHLY and CDR2 is FYNNEI. Trimming left V 7 bases short and J 6 bases short, with 15 bases between. This CDR3 is 14 amino acids long. CDR3 DNA: TGTGCCAGCATGGCTAGCCAAGGCGCCGGGGAGCTGTTTTTT. Translating it yields CASMASQGAGELFF.

In this sample, this clonotype turned up many times. The CDR3 reads CASSAGGQNGYTF. CDR3 bases: TGTGCCAGCAGCGCGGGGGGACAGAATGGCTACACCTTC. The chain carries TRBV5-5 and TRBJ1-2, with TRBD1 matching 7 bases. Germline CDR1 SGHKS, CDR2 YYEKEE (reference sequence). Trimming took 4 bases from V and 6 from J; bases not matched to a gene: 6. This CDR3 comprises 13 residues.